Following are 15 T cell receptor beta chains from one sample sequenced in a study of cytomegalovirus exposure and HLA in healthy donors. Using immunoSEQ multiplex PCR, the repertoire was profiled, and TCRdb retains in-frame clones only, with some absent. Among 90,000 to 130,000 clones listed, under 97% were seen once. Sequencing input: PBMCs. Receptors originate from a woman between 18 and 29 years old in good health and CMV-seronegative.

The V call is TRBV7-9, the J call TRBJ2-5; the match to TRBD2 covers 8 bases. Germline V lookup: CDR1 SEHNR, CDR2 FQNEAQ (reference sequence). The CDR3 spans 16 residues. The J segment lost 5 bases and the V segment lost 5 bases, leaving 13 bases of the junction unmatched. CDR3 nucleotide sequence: TGTGCCAGCAGCCTCTCCTTACGGGGGGGCGGGGAGACCCAGTACTTC. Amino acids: CASSLSLRGGGETQYF.

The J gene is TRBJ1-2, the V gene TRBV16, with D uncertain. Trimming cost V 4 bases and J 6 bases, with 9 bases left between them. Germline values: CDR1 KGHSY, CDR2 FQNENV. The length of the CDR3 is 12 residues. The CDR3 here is CASSRASDGYTF. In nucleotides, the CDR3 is TGTGCCAGCAGCCGGGCCTCGGATGGCTACACCTTC.

The CDR3 DNA reads TGTGCCAGCAGCCAAGGTATAGGGCAGGGGGGCCGGGTATGGGCTGGCTACACCTTC. Amino acids: CASSQGIGQGGRVWAGYTF. The rearrangement joins TRBV4-2 to TRBJ1-2; 7 positions agree with TRBD1. The CDR3 contains 19 residues. V lost 1 base and J lost 7; bases outside the gene matches: 21. Germline assignment: CDR1 LGHNA and CDR2 YNFKEQ.

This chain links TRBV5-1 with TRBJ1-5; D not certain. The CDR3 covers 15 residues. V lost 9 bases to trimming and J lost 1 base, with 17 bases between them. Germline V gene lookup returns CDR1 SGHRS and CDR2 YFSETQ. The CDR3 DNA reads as TGCGCCATTCCTTGGGAGGTTTTGAGCAATCAGCCCCAGCATTTT. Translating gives CAIPWEVLSNQPQHF.

For the CDR3, the DNA is TGTGCCAGCAGCTTTGGACAGGGGGCGCGGTACTATGGCTACACCTTC. Protein: CASSFGQGARYYGYTF. The chain couples TRBV2 to TRBJ1-2; TRBD1 matches at 11 bases. The CDR3 sequence is 16 residues long. CDR1 and CDR2 from the germline V gene are SNHLY and FYNNEI. The V and J ends lost 6 bases and 3 bases, in that order; junction bases with no gene match: 9.

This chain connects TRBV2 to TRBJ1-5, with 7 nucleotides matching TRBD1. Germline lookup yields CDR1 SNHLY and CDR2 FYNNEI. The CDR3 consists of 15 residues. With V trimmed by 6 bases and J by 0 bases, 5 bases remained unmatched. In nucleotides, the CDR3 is TGTGCCAGCAGCGGGACAGCAAATAGCAATCAGCCCCAGCATTTT. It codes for CASSGTANSNQPQHF. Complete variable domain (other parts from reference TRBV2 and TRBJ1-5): EPEVTQTPSHQVTQMGQEVILRCVPISNHLYFYWYRQILGQKVEFLVSFYNNEISEKSEIFDDQFSVERPDGSNFTLKIRSTKLEDSAMYFCASSGTANSNQPQHFGDGTRLSIL.

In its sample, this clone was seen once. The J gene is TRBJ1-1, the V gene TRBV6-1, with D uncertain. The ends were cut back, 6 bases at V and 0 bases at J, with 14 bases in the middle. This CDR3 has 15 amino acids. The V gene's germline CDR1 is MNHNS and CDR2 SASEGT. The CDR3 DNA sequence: TGTGCCAGCAGAATAGGGCCGGGGTTGAACACTGAAGCTTTCTTT. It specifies CASRIGPGLNTEAFF.

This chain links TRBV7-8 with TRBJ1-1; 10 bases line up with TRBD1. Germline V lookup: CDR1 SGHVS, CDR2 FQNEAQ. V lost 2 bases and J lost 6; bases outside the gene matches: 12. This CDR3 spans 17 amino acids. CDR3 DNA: TGTGCCAGCAGCTTATTGGGACAGGGGAGGTTTAGCGCTGAAGCTTTCTTT. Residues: CASSLLGQGRFSAEAFF.

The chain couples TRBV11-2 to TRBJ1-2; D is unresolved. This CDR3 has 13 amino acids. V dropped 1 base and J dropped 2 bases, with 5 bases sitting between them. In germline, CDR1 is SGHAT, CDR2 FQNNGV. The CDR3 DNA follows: TGTGCCAGCAGCTTAGGCAGGAACTATGGCTACACCTTC. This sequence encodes CASSLGRNYGYTF.

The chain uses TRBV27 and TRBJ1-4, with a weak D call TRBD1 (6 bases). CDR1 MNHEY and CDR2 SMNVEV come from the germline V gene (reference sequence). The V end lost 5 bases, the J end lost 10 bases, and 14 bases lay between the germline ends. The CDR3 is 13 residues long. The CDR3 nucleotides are TGTGCCAGCAGTCCCAAGGGGGGGCGAAAACTGTTTTTT. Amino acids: CASSPKGGRKLFF.

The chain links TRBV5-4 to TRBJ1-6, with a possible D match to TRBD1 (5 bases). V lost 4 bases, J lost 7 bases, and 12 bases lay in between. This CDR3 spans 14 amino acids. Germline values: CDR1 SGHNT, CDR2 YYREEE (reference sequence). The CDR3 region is CASSTRGANSPLHF. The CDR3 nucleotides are TGTGCCAGCAGCACTCGTGGGGCCAATTCACCCCTCCACTTT.

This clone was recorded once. This chain's CDR3 is CAWSEGRPPTNEKLFF. The CDR3 nucleotides read TGTGCCTGGAGTGAGGGGAGGCCCCCAACTAATGAAAAACTGTTTTTT. The chain carries TRBV30 and TRBJ1-4; perhaps TRBD1 as D (5 bases). The germline V gene has CDR1 GTSNPN and CDR2 SVGIG (reference sequence). Trimming took off 1 base at V and 0 bases at J, with 12 bases between the two ends. The CDR3 covers 16 residues.

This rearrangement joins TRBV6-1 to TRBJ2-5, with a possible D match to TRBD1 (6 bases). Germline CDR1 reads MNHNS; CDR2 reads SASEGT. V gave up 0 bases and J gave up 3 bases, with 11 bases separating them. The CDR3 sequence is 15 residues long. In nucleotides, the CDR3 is TGTGCCAGCAGTGAAGCGCTGGCAGGGGAAGAGACCCAGTACTTC. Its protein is CASSEALAGEETQYF.

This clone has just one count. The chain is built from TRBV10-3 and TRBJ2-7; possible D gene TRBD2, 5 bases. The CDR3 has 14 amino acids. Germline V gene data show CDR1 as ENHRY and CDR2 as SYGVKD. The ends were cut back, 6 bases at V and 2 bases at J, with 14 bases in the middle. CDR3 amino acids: CAISKLGDPYEQYF. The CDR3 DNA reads TGTGCCATCAGCAAACTCGGGGATCCCTACGAGCAGTACTTC.

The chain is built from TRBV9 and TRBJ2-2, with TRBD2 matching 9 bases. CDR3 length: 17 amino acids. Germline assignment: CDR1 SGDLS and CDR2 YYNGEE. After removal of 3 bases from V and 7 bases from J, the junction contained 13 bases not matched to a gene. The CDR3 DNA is TGTGCCAGCAGCGCTAACCCTGGTCTAGCGGGGAGCGGGGAGCTGTTTTTT. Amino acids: CASSANPGLAGSGELFF. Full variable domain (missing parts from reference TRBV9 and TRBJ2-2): DSGVTQTPKHLITATGQRVTLRCSPRSGDLSVYWYQQSLDQGLQFLIQYYNGEERAKGNILERFSAQQFPDLHSELNLSSLELGDSALYFCASSANPGLAGSGELFFGEGSRLTVL.